This is a list of T cell receptor beta chains from one sample in a study of shared clonotypes between healthy human individuals. Generated by immunoSEQ multiplex PCR, the TCRdb table keeps only in-frame clones and is missing some. The repertoire holds approximately 620,000 clones, with roughly 97% as singletons. What was sequenced was naive CD4+ T cells sorted from blood. The receptors derive from a woman under 40 in good health. Each CDR3 is given with its conserved first and last residue. Fields, in order: CDR3 protein, CDR3 DNA, J gene, clone size, D gene, V gene. The D gene is left open where the match is weak. Not all rows give a size; the values are once, few, many and, for expanded clones, a class.

CDR3 protein: CASSSGTTLYEQYF
CDR3 DNA: TGCGCCAGCAGCTCCGGGACTACCCTCTACGAGCAGTACTTC
J gene: TRBJ2-7
clone size: NA
D gene: TRBD2
V gene: TRBV5-1

CDR3 protein: CASSLLAGNTIYF
CDR3 DNA: TGTGCCAGCAGCTTACTGGCTGGAAACACCATATATTTT
J gene: TRBJ1-3
clone size: NA
D gene: NA
V gene: TRBV11-2

CDR3 protein: CSVVSGENTEAFF
CDR3 DNA: TGCAGCGTTGTCAGTGGGGAGAACACTGAAGCTTTCTTT
J gene: TRBJ1-1
clone size: NA
D gene: NA
V gene: TRBV29-1

CDR3 protein: CASSRPEGYNEQFF
CDR3 DNA: TGTGCCAGCAGCCGCCCGGAGGGTTACAATGAGCAGTTCTTC
J gene: TRBJ2-1
clone size: NA
D gene: NA
V gene: TRBV11-3

CDR3 protein: CASSLVGDGNTIYF
CDR3 DNA: TGTGCCAGCAGCTTGGTGGGGGATGGAAACACCATATATTTT
J gene: TRBJ1-3
clone size: NA
D gene: NA
V gene: TRBV5-4

CDR3 protein: CASSYVGKPYEQYF
CDR3 DNA: TGTGCCAGCAGTTACGTGGGTAAGCCCTACGAGCAGTACTTC
J gene: TRBJ2-7
clone size: NA
D gene: NA
V gene: TRBV6-5

CDR3 protein: CASSVTASYEQYF
CDR3 DNA: TGTGCCAGCAGTGTAACAGCTTCCTACGAGCAGTACTTC
J gene: TRBJ2-7
clone size: NA
D gene: NA
V gene: TRBV25-1

CDR3 protein: CASSPEGEQYF
CDR3 DNA: TGTGCCAGCAGCCCCGAGGGGGAGCAGTACTTC
J gene: TRBJ2-7
clone size: once
D gene: NA
V gene: TRBV7-9

CDR3 protein: CASSLQLGLARETQYF
CDR3 DNA: TGCGCCAGCAGCTTACAATTAGGGCTAGCGCGTGAGACCCAGTACTTC
J gene: TRBJ2-5
clone size: NA
D gene: NA
V gene: TRBV5-1

CDR3 protein: CASRATSTGYRYEQYF
CDR3 DNA: TGTGCCAGTAGAGCGACGTCGACAGGGTACAGGTACGAGCAGTACTTC
J gene: TRBJ2-7
clone size: once
D gene: TRBD1
V gene: TRBV19

CDR3 protein: CASSRGIEGANGYTF
CDR3 DNA: TGTGCCAGCAGTCGGGGTATTGAGGGAGCCAATGGCTACACCTTC
J gene: TRBJ1-2
clone size: NA
D gene: NA
V gene: TRBV6-6

CDR3 protein: CASSEDPRNGYTF
CDR3 DNA: TGTGCCAGCAGTGAAGATCCAAGGAATGGCTACACCTTC
J gene: TRBJ1-2
clone size: NA
D gene: NA
V gene: TRBV25-1

CDR3 protein: CSVDTANTGELFF
CDR3 DNA: TGCAGCGTTGATACAGCGAACACCGGGGAGCTGTTTTTT
J gene: TRBJ2-2
clone size: NA
D gene: NA
V gene: TRBV29-1

CDR3 protein: CASSTGSTPDTQYF
CDR3 DNA: TGTGCCAGCAGTACGGGGTCCACCCCAGATACGCAGTATTTT
J gene: TRBJ2-3
clone size: NA
D gene: NA
V gene: TRBV6-1

CDR3 protein: CASSQDASGGPGETQYF
CDR3 DNA: TGCGCCAGCAGCCAAGATGCCTCAGGGGGCCCAGGGGAGACCCAGTACTTC
J gene: TRBJ2-5
clone size: NA
D gene: TRBD1
V gene: TRBV4-1

CDR3 protein: CASSETGFRGGYTF
CDR3 DNA: TGTGCCAGCAGTGAAACAGGGTTTAGAGGTGGCTACACCTTC
J gene: TRBJ1-2
clone size: NA
D gene: NA
V gene: TRBV25-1

CDR3 protein: CASNRGSNEKLFF
CDR3 DNA: TGTGCCAGCAATCGGGGGAGCAATGAAAAACTGTTTTTT
J gene: TRBJ1-4
clone size: NA
D gene: NA
V gene: TRBV2

CDR3 protein: CASSRGTSSYEQYF
CDR3 DNA: TGTGCCAGCAGCAGAGGGACTTCCTCCTACGAGCAGTACTTC
J gene: TRBJ2-7
clone size: NA
D gene: NA
V gene: TRBV13

CDR3 protein: CASRKGTSSYEQYF
CDR3 DNA: TGTGCCAGCCGTAAGGGGACAAGCTCCTACGAGCAGTACTTC
J gene: TRBJ2-7
clone size: once
D gene: NA
V gene: TRBV27

CDR3 protein: CASSYGRGMNTEAFF
CDR3 DNA: TGTGCCAGCAGTTACGGGCGGGGAATGAACACTGAAGCTTTCTTT
J gene: TRBJ1-1
clone size: NA
D gene: NA
V gene: TRBV6-6

CDR3 protein: CASSVQGGEAFF
CDR3 DNA: TGTGCCAGCAGCGTCCAGGGCGGTGAAGCTTTCTTT
J gene: TRBJ1-1
clone size: NA
D gene: NA
V gene: TRBV9

CDR3 protein: CASSRRRHSYEQYF
CDR3 DNA: TGTGCCAGCAGCAGGCGGCGTCACTCCTACGAGCAGTACTTC
J gene: TRBJ2-7
clone size: NA
D gene: NA
V gene: TRBV28

CDR3 protein: CSVEGTGNTEAFF
CDR3 DNA: TGCAGCGTTGAAGGGACAGGGAACACTGAAGCTTTCTTT
J gene: TRBJ1-1
clone size: NA
D gene: TRBD1
V gene: TRBV29-1

CDR3 protein: CATSREGYRGGTEAFF
CDR3 DNA: TGTGCCACCAGCAGAGAGGGCTACAGGGGAGGGACTGAAGCTTTCTTT
J gene: TRBJ1-1
clone size: few
D gene: TRBD1
V gene: TRBV15

CDR3 protein: CASRGPQWATTGELFF
CDR3 DNA: TGTGCCAGCAGGGGACCCCAGTGGGCGACCACCGGGGAGCTGTTTTTT
J gene: TRBJ2-2
clone size: NA
D gene: NA
V gene: TRBV28

CDR3 protein: CAWSVSGVEAFF
CDR3 DNA: TGTGCCTGGAGTGTATCTGGCGTTGAAGCTTTCTTT
J gene: TRBJ1-1
clone size: NA
D gene: NA
V gene: TRBV30

CDR3 protein: CASRRTREGNEQFF
CDR3 DNA: TGCGCCAGCAGGCGGACTAGGGAGGGCAATGAGCAGTTCTTC
J gene: TRBJ2-1
clone size: NA
D gene: TRBD2
V gene: TRBV10-1

CDR3 protein: CSVEGVWGTEAFF
CDR3 DNA: TGCAGCGTTGAGGGAGTTTGGGGCACTGAAGCTTTCTTT
J gene: TRBJ1-1
clone size: NA
D gene: NA
V gene: TRBV29-1

CDR3 protein: CASRRSTESLAKNIQYF
CDR3 DNA: TGTGCCAGCAGACGTTCGACAGAGTCCCTAGCCAAAAACATTCAGTACTTC
J gene: TRBJ2-4
clone size: NA
D gene: NA
V gene: TRBV27

CDR3 protein: CASSQSGQALSYEQYF
CDR3 DNA: TGCGCCAGCAGCCAGAGTGGACAGGCCCTCTCCTACGAGCAGTACTTC
J gene: TRBJ2-7
clone size: NA
D gene: TRBD1
V gene: TRBV4-1

CDR3 protein: CASSLGAQPQHF
CDR3 DNA: TGTGCCAGCAGCTTAGGGGCTCAGCCCCAGCATTTT
J gene: TRBJ1-5
clone size: NA
D gene: NA
V gene: TRBV13

CDR3 protein: CASSNPTGGFVSNQPQHF
CDR3 DNA: TGTGCCAGCAGCAACCCGACAGGGGGCTTTGTGAGCAATCAGCCCCAGCATTTT
J gene: TRBJ1-5
clone size: NA
D gene: TRBD1
V gene: TRBV28

CDR3 protein: CASSSPRGATGELFF
CDR3 DNA: TGCGCCAGCAGCTCCCCCAGGGGGGCCACCGGGGAGCTGTTTTTT
J gene: TRBJ2-2
clone size: NA
D gene: NA
V gene: TRBV4-1

CDR3 protein: CASSFGPGRQETQYF
CDR3 DNA: TGTGCCAGCAGTTTCGGTCCCGGGCGGCAAGAGACCCAGTACTTC
J gene: TRBJ2-5
clone size: NA
D gene: NA
V gene: TRBV28

CDR3 protein: CASRSTGNQPQHF
CDR3 DNA: TGTGCCAGCAGGTCGACAGGAAATCAGCCCCAGCATTTT
J gene: TRBJ1-5
clone size: once
D gene: NA
V gene: TRBV28

CDR3 protein: CASSITSNQPQHF
CDR3 DNA: TGTGCCAGTAGTATTACTAGCAATCAGCCCCAGCATTTT
J gene: TRBJ1-5
clone size: NA
D gene: NA
V gene: TRBV19

CDR3 protein: CSVDLADTQYF
CDR3 DNA: TGCAGCGTCGATTTAGCGGATACGCAGTATTTT
J gene: TRBJ2-3
clone size: few
D gene: NA
V gene: TRBV29-1

CDR3 protein: CASSRGGARSYNEQFF
CDR3 DNA: TGTGCCAGCAGCCGCGGCGGGGCAAGGTCCTACAATGAGCAGTTCTTC
J gene: TRBJ2-1
clone size: NA
D gene: NA
V gene: TRBV7-2

CDR3 protein: CASSGRTGWYYEQYF
CDR3 DNA: TGTGCCAGCAGCGGGAGGACAGGGTGGTACTACGAGCAGTACTTC
J gene: TRBJ2-7
clone size: NA
D gene: TRBD1
V gene: TRBV5-5

CDR3 protein: CASSLAAGSGNTIYF
CDR3 DNA: TGCGCCAGCAGCTTGGCGGCGGGGTCCGGAAACACCATATATTTT
J gene: TRBJ1-3
clone size: NA
D gene: NA
V gene: TRBV5-1